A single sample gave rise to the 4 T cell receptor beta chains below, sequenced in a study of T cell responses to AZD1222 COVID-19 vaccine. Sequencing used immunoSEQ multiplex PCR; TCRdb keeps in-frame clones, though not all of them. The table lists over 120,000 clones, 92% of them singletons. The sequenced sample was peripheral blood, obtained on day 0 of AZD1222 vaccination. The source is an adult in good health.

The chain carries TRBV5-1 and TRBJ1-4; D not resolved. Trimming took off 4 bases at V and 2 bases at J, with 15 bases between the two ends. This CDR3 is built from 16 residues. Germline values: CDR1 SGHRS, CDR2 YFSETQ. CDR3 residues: CASSPLSAATNEKLFF. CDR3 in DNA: TGCGCCAGCAGCCCACTCAGCGCGGCGACTAATGAAAAACTGTTTTTT. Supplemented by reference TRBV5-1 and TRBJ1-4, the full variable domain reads KAGVTQTPRYLIKTRGQQVTLSCSPISGHRSVSWYQQTPGQGLQFLFEYFSETQRNKGNFPGRFSGRQFSNSRSEMNVSTLELGDSALYLCASSPLSAATNEKLFFGSGTQLSVL.

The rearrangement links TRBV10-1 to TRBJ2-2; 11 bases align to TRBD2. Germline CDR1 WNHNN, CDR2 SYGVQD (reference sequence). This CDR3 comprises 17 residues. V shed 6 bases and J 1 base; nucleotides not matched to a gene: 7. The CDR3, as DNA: TGCGCCAGCAGCGATGCCGGGACTAGCGGGAACACCGGGGAGCTGTTTTTT. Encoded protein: CASSDAGTSGNTGELFF.

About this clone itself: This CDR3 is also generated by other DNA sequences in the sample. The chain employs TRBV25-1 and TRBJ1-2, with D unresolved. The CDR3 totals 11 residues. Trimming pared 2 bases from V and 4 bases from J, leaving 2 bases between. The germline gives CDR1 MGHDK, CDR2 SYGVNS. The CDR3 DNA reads TGTGCCAGCAGTGAAATCTATGGCTACACCTTC. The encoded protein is CASSEIYGYTF.

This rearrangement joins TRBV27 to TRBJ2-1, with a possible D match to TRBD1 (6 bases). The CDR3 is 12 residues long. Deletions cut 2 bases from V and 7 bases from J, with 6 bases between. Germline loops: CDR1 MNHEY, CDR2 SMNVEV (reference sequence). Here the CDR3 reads CASSLQGNEQFF. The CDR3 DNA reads TGTGCCAGCAGTTTACAGGGGAATGAGCAGTTCTTC.